The 31 T cell receptor beta chains presented below share a single source sample, sequenced in a study of CD4+ T cells in melanoma. TCRdb's copy holds only in-frame clones and misses some; the assay was immunoSEQ multiplex PCR. The sample carries 18,000 or so clones, roughly 80% recorded once. The sample consisted of cells from a culture (not recorded whether cultured in vitro). These receptors originate from a human donor with melanoma.

The chain recombines TRBV30 with TRBJ1-1; 9 bases match TRBD1. This CDR3 is built from 16 residues. Germline V gene sequence: CDR1 GTSNPN, CDR2 SVGIG (reference sequence). The V and J ends lost 8 bases and 1 base, in that order; junction bases with no gene match: 14. CDR3 sequence reads: CATSRTGAFGNTEAFF. The CDR3 bases are TGTGCCACCTCAAGGACAGGGGCATTCGGGAACACTGAAGCTTTCTTT.

This rearrangement joins TRBV6-5 to TRBJ2-5; D ambiguous. CDR3 size: 15 residues. CDR1 MNHEY and CDR2 SVGAGI come from the germline V gene. V lost 6 bases and J 5 bases, leaving 19 bases between the germline ends. Here the CDR3 DNA reads TGTGCCAGCAGGCGACGGTATGCCGAAAAGGAGACCCAGTACTTC. Translation gives CASRRRYAEKETQYF.

The chain uses TRBV7-3 and TRBJ2-5; 8 bases match TRBD2. V shed 5 bases, J shed 4 bases, and the junction held 3 bases outside the gene matches. Germline V gene data show CDR1 as SGHTA and CDR2 as FQGTGA. This CDR3 spans 13 amino acids. DNA for the CDR3: TGTGCCAGCAGCCGGGGGGGGCGAGAGACCCAGTACTTC. Its protein is CASSRGGRETQYF.

The rearrangement joins TRBV10-3 to TRBJ2-7; 8 bases are a match to TRBD1. Germline V gives CDR1 ENHRY, CDR2 SYGVKD. J gave up 2 bases and V 6 bases, and 6 bases lay outside the gene matches. This CDR3 has 14 amino acids. CDR3 in amino acids: CAISLTTGAYEQYF. CDR3 sequence (DNA): TGTGCCATCAGCTTGACGACAGGGGCCTACGAGCAGTACTTC.

V and J are TRBV27 and TRBJ2-1; the D gene is possibly TRBD1 (6 bases). Trimming left V 3 bases short and J 9 bases short, with 12 bases between. Germline loops: CDR1 MNHEY, CDR2 SMNVEV (reference sequence). This CDR3 spans 13 amino acids. In DNA form, the CDR3 reads TGTGCCAGCAGTTTCGTGGGGGCGCTTGAGCAGTTCTTC. Protein sequence: CASSFVGALEQFF.

Only a few counts were recorded for this clone. The chain couples TRBV10-3 to TRBJ2-3, with 8 bases that match TRBD2. The germline V gene encodes CDR1 ENHRY and CDR2 SYGVKD. J lost 6 bases, V lost 8 bases, and 7 bases had no gene match. The CDR3 sequence is 13 residues long. CDR3 region: CAIGGTSWDTQYF. In DNA, the CDR3 is TGTGCCATCGGGGGGACTAGTTGGGATACGCAGTATTTT.

This rearrangement joins TRBV29-1 to TRBJ1-5, with D unresolved. The germline V gene encodes CDR1 SQVTM and CDR2 ANQGSEA. V was clipped by 4 bases and J by 5 bases, with 9 bases between them. This CDR3 contains 12 residues. CDR3 nucleotide sequence: TGCAGCGTTGGAGGAATGGATCAGCCCCAGCATTTT. It encodes CSVGGMDQPQHF.

This clone was seen more than once but under ten times. This sequence joins TRBV7-2 and TRBJ1-2; the D gene is possibly TRBD1 (6 bases). The CDR3 has 16 residues. Trimming left V 5 bases short and J 5 bases short, with 21 bases between. Germline assignment: CDR1 SGHTA and CDR2 FQGNSA. In nucleotides, the CDR3 is TGTGCCAGCAGCCCCCCGCCCGCGACAGGCAGATATGGCTACACCTTC. Its translation: CASSPPPATGRYGYTF.

Here the CDR3 DNA reads TGTGCCAGCAGCCCTGACCAGTCGAGAGGCTACACCTTC. Protein product: CASSPDQSRGYTF. The rearrangement links TRBV5-5 to TRBJ1-2; no clear D. Germline values: CDR1 SGHKS, CDR2 YYEKEE (reference sequence). The ends were cut back, 4 bases at V and 8 bases at J, with 15 bases in the middle. The CDR3 is made up of 13 amino acids.

Only one count was recorded for this clone. The rearrangement uses TRBV6-1 and TRBJ1-2; D not resolved. V lost 3 bases and J lost 4, with 24 bases in between. Looked up from germline, CDR1 is MNHNS and CDR2 is SASEGT. The CDR3 runs 18 residues. The CDR3 reads CASSERSSLRSIRYGYTF. DNA of the CDR3: TGTGCCAGCAGTGAGCGAAGCTCGTTAAGATCCATCCGCTATGGCTACACCTTC.

The chain combines TRBV9 with TRBJ2-5, with D perhaps matching TRBD2 (6 bases). The germline gives CDR1 SGDLS, CDR2 YYNGEE. The CDR3 extends over 14 amino acids. V lost 2 bases to trimming and J lost 2 bases, with 10 bases between them. CDR3 sequence reads: CASSVGGAQETQYF. DNA of the CDR3: TGTGCCAGCAGCGTGGGGGGAGCTCAAGAGACCCAGTACTTC.

This clone was counted only a few times. The V and J genes are TRBV18 and TRBJ1-1; no definite D call. The germline gives CDR1 KGHSH, CDR2 LQKENI. CDR3 length: 14 amino acids. The V end was cut by 5 bases, the J end by 4 bases, with 14 bases between. The CDR3 coding sequence is TGTGCCAGCTCAGCTCAAGGGTTCGGCACTGAAGCTTTCTTT. Its translation: CASSAQGFGTEAFF.

J is TRBJ2-3 and V is TRBV7-9; D unclear. Trimming shortened V by 5 bases and J by 0 bases, and 12 bases separated the two germline ends. This CDR3 is 15 amino acids long. The germline CDR1 and CDR2 sequences are SEHNR and FQNEAQ (reference sequence). The CDR3 spells CASSPRGPSTDTQYF. Here the CDR3 DNA reads TGTGCCAGCAGCCCAAGAGGACCTAGCACAGATACGCAGTATTTT.

The chain has TRBV7-3 and TRBJ2-3; D perhaps matches TRBD2 (7 bases). From germline, CDR1 is SGHTA and CDR2 FQGTGA. This CDR3 has 15 residues. Trimming shortened V by 2 bases and J by 5 bases, and 14 bases separated the two germline ends. The CDR3 DNA sequence: TGTGCCAGCAGCTTATTGGGGGGGGCCGGAGATACGCAGTATTTT. Its translation: CASSLLGGAGDTQYF.

V usage is TRBV9 and J usage is TRBJ1-4, with a possible D match to TRBD1 (5 bases). This CDR3 has 15 amino acids. Germline-derived CDR1 and CDR2 are SGDLS and YYNGEE. Between the trimmed V and J ends, which lost 0 bases and 1 base, there was a span of 7 bases. CDR3 loop: CASSVGQGTNEKLFF. The CDR3 bases are TGTGCCAGCAGCGTAGGGCAGGGAACTAATGAAAAACTGTTTTTT.

The chain employs TRBV7-3 and TRBJ2-2; D remains ambiguous. The length of the CDR3 is 14 residues. The germline CDR1 and CDR2 sequences are SGHTA and FQGTGA. V lost 7 bases and J 1 base, leaving 10 bases between the germline ends. CDR3 bases: TGTGCCAGCACCCTAGGGCGGAACACCGGGGAGCTGTTTTTT. Its protein product is CASTLGRNTGELFF.

The chain is built from TRBV19 and TRBJ2-3; D is perhaps TRBD2 (5 bases). CDR3 length: 13 amino acids. Trimming took off 3 bases at V and 7 bases at J, with 11 bases between the two ends. Germline CDR1 reads LNHDA; CDR2 reads SQIVND (reference sequence). The CDR3, as DNA: TGTGCCAGTAGTATGCCCGGGGTGTATACGCAGTATTTT. It specifies CASSMPGVYTQYF.

V is TRBV11-2 and J is TRBJ1-1; D might be TRBD1 (6 bases). CDR1 and CDR2 from the germline V gene are SGHAT and FQNNGV. Trimming pared 1 base from V and 7 bases from J, leaving 13 bases between. The CDR3 runs to 14 residues. CDR3 loop: CASSLVTGRLEAFF. CDR3 coding DNA: TGTGCCAGCAGCTTAGTGACAGGAAGACTTGAAGCTTTCTTT.

This rearrangement joins TRBV6-4 to TRBJ2-2; possible D gene TRBD1, 7 bases. The CDR3 has 14 residues. Germline V gene data show CDR1 as MRHNA and CDR2 as SNTAGT. V was clipped by 10 bases and J by 5 bases, with 17 bases between them. CDR3 coding DNA: TGTGCCACCTCCCGACAGGGAGGAACCGGGGAGCTGTTTTTT. Protein product: CATSRQGGTGELFF.

The V and J genes are TRBV13 and TRBJ1-2; 10 positions match TRBD1. The CDR3 is 17 residues long. V dropped 4 bases and J dropped 5; count of bases not matched to a gene: 13. Germline V gene data show CDR1 as PRHDT and CDR2 as FYEKMQ (reference sequence). CDR3 sequence (DNA): TGTGCCAGCAGCTCGGATCCGACAGGGGGCGGTTGGTATGGCTACACCTTC. This codes for CASSSDPTGGGWYGYTF.

The rearrangement uses TRBV7-9 and TRBJ2-7, with D maybe TRBD1 (6 bases). This CDR3 comprises 16 residues. Germline values: CDR1 SEHNR, CDR2 FQNEAQ (reference sequence). The V and J ends lost 5 bases and 2 bases respectively, with 19 bases between them. The CDR3 region is CASSLVIGTPTYEQYF. For the CDR3, the DNA is TGTGCCAGCAGCCTCGTAATCGGGACACCGACCTACGAGCAGTACTTC. The full variable domain, completed using reference TRBV7-9 and TRBJ2-7, is DTGVSQNPRHKITKRGQNVTFRCDPISEHNRLYWYRQTLGQGPEFLTYFQNEAQLEKSRLLSDRFSAERPKGSFSTLEIQRTEQGDSAMYLCASSLVIGTPTYEQYFGPGTRLTVT.

This rearrangement joins TRBV18 to TRBJ2-2; the match to TRBD1 covers 8 bases. The germline V gene encodes CDR1 KGHSH and CDR2 LQKENI. This CDR3 has 14 residues. Unmatched junction bases numbered 6, after V lost 3 bases and J lost 9 bases. CDR3 in amino acids: CASSPRTGNRELFF. The CDR3 DNA follows: TGTGCCAGCTCACCGAGGACAGGGAATAGGGAGCTGTTTTTT.

The chain is built from TRBV7-9 and TRBJ1-2; 9 positions match TRBD1. The CDR3 runs to 17 residues. Looked up from germline, CDR1 is SEHNR and CDR2 is FQNEAQ (reference sequence). The J segment lost 7 bases and the V segment lost 5 bases, leaving 17 bases of the junction unmatched. Written as DNA, the CDR3 is TGTGCCAGCAGCCACCCTCGGCAACAGACAGGGGGTAGTGGCTACACCTTC. Amino acid sequence: CASSHPRQQTGGSGYTF.

Within the sample, this clone is medium-sized. The CDR3, as DNA: TGTGCCAGCACCTCGACAGGGATGGGGAAACTGTTTTTT. Translated, it gives CASTSTGMGKLFF. The chain couples TRBV2 to TRBJ1-4; 7 nucleotides match TRBD1. J was trimmed by 11 bases and V by 7 bases; bases with no gene match: 10. The CDR3 runs to 13 residues. Germline lookup yields CDR1 SNHLY and CDR2 FYNNEI.

This chain connects TRBV15 to TRBJ2-3; maybe TRBD2 (5 bases). From germline, CDR1 is LNHNV and CDR2 YYDKDF (reference sequence). The length of the CDR3 is 16 residues. V lost 0 bases to trimming and J lost 0 bases, with 10 bases between them. This chain's CDR3 is CATSRDRGPSTDTQYF. CDR3 DNA: TGTGCCACCAGCAGAGATCGGGGTCCTAGCACAGATACGCAGTATTTT.

V is TRBV30 and J is TRBJ2-1; the D gene is possibly TRBD1 (6 bases). V was clipped by 0 bases and J by 8 bases, with 8 bases between them. This CDR3 region has 12 residues. Germline V gene sequence: CDR1 GTSNPN, CDR2 SVGIG (reference sequence). CDR3 in DNA: TGTGCCTGGAGTGTACAGGGATATGAGCAGTTCTTC. Translation: CAWSVQGYEQFF.

J is TRBJ2-3 and V is TRBV6-1; D may be TRBD2 (6 bases). CDR1 is MNHNS, CDR2 SASEGT, per germline. V was shortened by 4 bases and J by 0 bases, with 11 bases between the two germline ends. The CDR3 consists of 15 residues. The CDR3 loop reads CASSVLGTSTDTQYF. For the CDR3, the DNA is TGTGCCAGCAGTGTATTGGGGACTAGCACAGATACGCAGTATTTT.

The rearrangement uses TRBV9 and TRBJ1-1; 8 positions agree with TRBD1. Germline V gene lookup returns CDR1 SGDLS and CDR2 YYNGEE. V trimming: 0 bases; J trimming: 4 bases; junction bases outside the gene matches: 14. The CDR3 has 18 residues. CDR3 bases: TGTGCCAGCAGCGTAGGTCTGTTACCAGGGGGCGCGGTCACTGAAGCTTTCTTT. Protein: CASSVGLLPGGAVTEAFF.

The chain recombines TRBV29-1 with TRBJ2-1; TRBD2 matches 7 bases. V shed 6 bases and J 10 bases; nucleotides not matched to a gene: 18. CDR3 length: 15 residues. The germline V gene encodes CDR1 SQVTM and CDR2 ANQGSEA. This CDR3 is CSVSPQSGEAEEQFF. The CDR3 DNA reads as TGCAGCGTCAGCCCCCAAAGCGGGGAGGCAGAGGAGCAGTTCTTC.

The chain uses TRBV7-2 and TRBJ2-5; no reliable D call. Germline loops: CDR1 SGHTA, CDR2 FQGNSA. The length of the CDR3 is 12 residues. V lost 2 bases to trimming and J lost 5 bases, with 6 bases between them. CDR3 coding DNA: TGTGCCAGCAGCTTAATGCGCGAGACCCAGTACTTC. This gives the protein CASSLMRETQYF.

The chain carries TRBV18 and TRBJ2-3, with TRBD2 matching 7 bases. CDR1 is KGHSH and CDR2 is LQKENI in the germline V gene. This CDR3 has 15 residues. V gave up 4 bases and J gave up 0 bases; unmatched junction bases: 4. The CDR3, as DNA: TGTGCCAGCTCACGAGCGGGGAGCAGCACAGATACGCAGTATTTT. Amino acid sequence: CASSRAGSSTDTQYF.